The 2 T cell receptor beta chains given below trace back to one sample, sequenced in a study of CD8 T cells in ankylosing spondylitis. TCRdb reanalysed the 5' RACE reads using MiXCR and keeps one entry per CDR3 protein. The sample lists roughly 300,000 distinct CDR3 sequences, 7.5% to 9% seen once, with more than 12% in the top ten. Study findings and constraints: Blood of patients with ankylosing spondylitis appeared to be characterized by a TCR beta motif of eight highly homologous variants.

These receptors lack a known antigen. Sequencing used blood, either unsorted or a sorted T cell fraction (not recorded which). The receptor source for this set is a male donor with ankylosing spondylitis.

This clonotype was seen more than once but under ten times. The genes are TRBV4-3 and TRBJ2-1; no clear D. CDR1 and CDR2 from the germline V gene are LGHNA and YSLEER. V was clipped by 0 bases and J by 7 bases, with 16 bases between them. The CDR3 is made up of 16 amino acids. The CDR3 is CASSQDLAGVINEQFF. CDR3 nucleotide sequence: TGCGCCAGCAGCCAAGATTTGGCAGGTGTGATAAATGAGCAGTTCTTC.

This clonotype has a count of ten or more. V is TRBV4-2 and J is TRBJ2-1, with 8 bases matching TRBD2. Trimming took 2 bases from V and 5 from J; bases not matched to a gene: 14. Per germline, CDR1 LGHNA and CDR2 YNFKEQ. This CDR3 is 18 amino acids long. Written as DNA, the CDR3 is TGTGCCAGCAGCCAACCCTACGTTCGGCGGGAGGCAAACAATGAGCAGTTCTTC. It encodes CASSQPYVRREANNEQFF.